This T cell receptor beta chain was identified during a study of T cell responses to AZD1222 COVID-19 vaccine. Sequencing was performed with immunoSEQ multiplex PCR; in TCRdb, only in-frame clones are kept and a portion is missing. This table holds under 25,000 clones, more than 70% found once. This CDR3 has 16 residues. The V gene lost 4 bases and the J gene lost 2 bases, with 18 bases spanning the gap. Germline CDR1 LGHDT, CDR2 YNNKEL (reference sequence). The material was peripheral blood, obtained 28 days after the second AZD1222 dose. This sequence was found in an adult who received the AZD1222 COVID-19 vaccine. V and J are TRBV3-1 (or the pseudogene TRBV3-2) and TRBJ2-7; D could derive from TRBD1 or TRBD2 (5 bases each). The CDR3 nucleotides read TGTGCCAGCAGCCCGGGACCGAGTATGATTACCTACGAGCAGTACTTC. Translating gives CASSPGPSMITYEQYF.